This TCR beta chain appears in the sequencing data of a study of blood T cell repertoires in COVID-19. The ends were cut back, 5 bases at V and 7 bases at J, with 17 bases in the middle. The CDR3 totals 14 residues. The germline V gene has CDR1 SNHLY and CDR2 FYNNEI. This clone has a handful of counts. Libraries were prepared by immunoSEQ multiplex PCR; TCRdb keeps only in-frame clonotypes and omits some of them. The profile shows some 210,000 clones, about 83% of them singletons. Sequenced sample: peripheral blood. The rearrangement uses TRBV2 and TRBJ1-1, with D possibly being TRBD1 (5 bases). The origin of this receptor is a man aged 50-59 years with active or convalescent COVID-19. CDR3 region: CASSRAQGTGEAFF. The CDR3 nucleotides read TGTGCCAGCAGTCGCGCCCAGGGTACCGGTGAAGCTTTCTTT.